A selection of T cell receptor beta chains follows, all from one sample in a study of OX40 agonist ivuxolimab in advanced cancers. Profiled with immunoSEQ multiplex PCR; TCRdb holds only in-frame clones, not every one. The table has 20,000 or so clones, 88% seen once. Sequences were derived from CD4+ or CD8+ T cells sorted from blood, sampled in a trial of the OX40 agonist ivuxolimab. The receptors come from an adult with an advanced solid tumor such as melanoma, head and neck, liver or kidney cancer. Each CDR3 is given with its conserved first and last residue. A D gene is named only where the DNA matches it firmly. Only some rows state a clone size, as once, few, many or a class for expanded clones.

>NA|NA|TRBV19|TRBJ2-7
TGTGCCAGTAGTATTGGGGGCTACGAGCAGTACTTC
CASSIGGYEQYF
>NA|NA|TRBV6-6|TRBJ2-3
TGTGCCAGCAGGTTCACAGGGACGCAGTATTTT
CASRFTGTQYF
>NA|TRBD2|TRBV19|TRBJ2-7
TGTGCCAGTAGTATAGGAGGTAGCGGGTATCCCTACGAGCAGTACTTC
CASSIGGSGYPYEQYF
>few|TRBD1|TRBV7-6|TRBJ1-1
TGTGCCAGCAGACCGTCTACAGGGGCGAACGCTGAAGCTTTCTTT
CASRPSTGANAEAFF
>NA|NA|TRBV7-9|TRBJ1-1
TGTGCCAGCAGCCTAAAGACAGAGACGAACACTGAAGCTTTCTTT
CASSLKTETNTEAFF
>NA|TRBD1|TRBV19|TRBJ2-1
TGTGCCAGTAGTCCGACAGGGTGGGATGAGCAGTTCTTC
CASSPTGWDEQFF
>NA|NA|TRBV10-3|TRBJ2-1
TGTGCCATCAATCAAGCGGGCGGAAACAATGAGCAGTTCTTC
CAINQAGGNNEQFF
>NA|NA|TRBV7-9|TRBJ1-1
TGTGCCAGCAGCTCCTTGGGGGGCAGTTGGGAAGCTTTCTTT
CASSSLGGSWEAFF
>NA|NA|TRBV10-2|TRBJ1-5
TGCGCCAGCAGTGAGTCGAACGGGGGCGATCAGCCCCAGCATTTT
CASSESNGGDQPQHF
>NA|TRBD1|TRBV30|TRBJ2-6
TGTGCCTGGAGGGGACAGTCATTCTCTGGGGCCAACGTCCTGACTTTC
CAWRGQSFSGANVLTF
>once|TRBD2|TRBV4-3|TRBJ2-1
TGCGCCAGCAGGCCGACTAGCGGCTCCTACAATGAGCAGTTCTTC
CASRPTSGSYNEQFF
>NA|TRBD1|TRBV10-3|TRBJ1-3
TGTGCCATCACCCAGGGACAGATCTCTGGAAACACCATATATTTT
CAITQGQISGNTIYF
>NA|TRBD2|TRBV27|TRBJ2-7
TGTGCCAGCAGTTCTCAAAGCGTAGCGGGTTCCTACGAGCAGTACTTC
CASSSQSVAGSYEQYF
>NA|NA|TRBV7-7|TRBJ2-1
TGTGCCAGCAGCCCTGGGGGGGCGTCCTACAATGAGCAGTTCTTC
CASSPGGASYNEQFF
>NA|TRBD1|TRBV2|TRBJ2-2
TGTGCCAGCAGTGACCCCGGGACAGGGGGCACCGGGGAGCTGTTTTTT
CASSDPGTGGTGELFF
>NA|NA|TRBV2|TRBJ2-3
TGTGCCAGCAGCCCTCTCCTGGGGGCCACAGATACGCAGTATTTT
CASSPLLGATDTQYF
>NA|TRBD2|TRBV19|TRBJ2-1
TGTGCCAGTAGTAGCCGACTAGCGGATCCATTCGATGAGCAGTTCTTC
CASSSRLADPFDEQFF
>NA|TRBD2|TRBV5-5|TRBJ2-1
TGTGCCAGCAGCTTATCGCGCCTAGCGGCGTACAATGAGCAGTTCTTC
CASSLSRLAAYNEQFF
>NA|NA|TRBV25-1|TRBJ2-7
TGTGCCAGCAGTGCGGCGGGGTCGAGTGAGCAGTACTTC
CASSAAGSSEQYF
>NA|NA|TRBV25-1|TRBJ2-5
TGTGCCAGCAGTGAATGGGGCAGTTGGGAGACCCAGTACTTC
CASSEWGSWETQYF
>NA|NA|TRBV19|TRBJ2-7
TGTGCCAGTAGTTTAACAGGTGGCTTTGGCGAGCAGTACTTC
CASSLTGGFGEQYF
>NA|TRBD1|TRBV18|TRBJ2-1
TGTGCCAGCTCACCACAGGGGGCGGCCCTAAACTACAATGAGCAGTTCTTC
CASSPQGAALNYNEQFF
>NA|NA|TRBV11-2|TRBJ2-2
TGTGCCAGCAGCCCCCCAGGCGGGGAGCTGTTTTTT
CASSPPGGELFF
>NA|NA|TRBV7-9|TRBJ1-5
TGTGCCAGCAGCTTGGCCCGAGACGGCCATAATCAGCCCCAGCATTTT
CASSLARDGHNQPQHF
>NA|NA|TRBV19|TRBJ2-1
TGTGCCAGTAGTATAGGCCCGAGCTATGAGCAGTTCTTC
CASSIGPSYEQFF
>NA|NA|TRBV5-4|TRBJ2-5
TGTGCCAGCAGCTTGGAGACCGCCAGCGAGACCCAGTACTTC
CASSLETASETQYF
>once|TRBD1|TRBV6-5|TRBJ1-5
TGTGCCAGCAGTACCGGGACAGGGGAGACTCAGCCCCAGCATTTT
CASSTGTGETQPQHF
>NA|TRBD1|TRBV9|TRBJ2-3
TGTGCCGGCGGCAGATCCGGGACAGGGGCAGATACGCAGTATTTT
CAGGRSGTGADTQYF
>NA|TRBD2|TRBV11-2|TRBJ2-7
TGTGCCAGCAGCCCCCCGAGCGGGGACTACGAGCAGTACTTC
CASSPPSGDYEQYF
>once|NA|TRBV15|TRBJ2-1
TGTGCCACCAGCATCGGCGGCAGCTCCTACAATGAGCAGTTCTTC
CATSIGGSSYNEQFF
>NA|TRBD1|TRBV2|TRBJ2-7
TGTGCCAGCAGCATCACAGGGGGCGATTACGAGCAGTACTTC
CASSITGGDYEQYF